The TCR beta chain described here comes from a study of cytomegalovirus exposure and HLA in healthy donors. Whole-study context: A previous analysis identified 100 million to 120 million unique TCR beta sequences derived from some 200 million T cells. Among the roughly 370 genotyped donors, 81% were placed in the Caucasian-associated ancestry cluster. Study-level points and caveats: Later analysis demonstrated an association between a missense DCLRE1C variant and TCR beta V- and J-gene trimming. In an earlier analysis, most TCR beta V segments were productive about 87% or about 30% of the time.

As regards this clone: Its antigen is undetermined.

The PCR was carried out with 60 Vbeta primers and 13 Jbeta primers. Only in-frame clones appear in the TCRdb table, and some are missing; sequencing was by immunoSEQ multiplex PCR. The sample yields some 34,000 clones, of which the top ten take up roughly 4.7%. This sequence originates from a woman in her thirties or forties in good health and CMV-seropositive. Sequenced input: PBMCs.

The CDR3 here is CASSPQVGGDEQFF. The CDR3 nucleotides read TGTGCCAGCTCACCACAGGTAGGGGGCGATGAGCAGTTCTTC. The V and J genes are TRBV18 and TRBJ2-1; 7 nucleotides match TRBD1. The CDR3 is made up of 14 amino acids. CDR1 and CDR2 from the germline V gene are KGHSH and LQKENI. With 1 base clipped from V and 8 bases from J, the junction kept 5 bases outside the gene matches. The full variable domain, in which reference TRBV18 and TRBJ2-1 provide the parts outside the CDR3, is NAGVMQNPRHLVRRRGQEARLRCSPMKGHSHVYWYRQLPEEGLKFMVYLQKENIIDESGMPKERFSAEFPKEGPSILRIQQVVRGDSAAYFCASSPQVGGDEQFFGPGTRLTVL.